The clone carrying this T cell receptor beta chain was counted many times. The antigen is not known. The data belong to a study of metastatic and nonmetastatic thyroid tumors. Study context: The study looked at repertoires side by side in blood and in tumor or nodule tissue from malignant and benign thyroid patients.

Source study methods: A distant-metastasis classifier for papillary thyroid cancer was built using CDR3 differences across clinicopathological groups. TCRdb reprocessed the PCR reads via MiXCR. For this entry, the V and J calls and clone size follow TCRdb and not the study's own pipeline. The sample has about 64,000 clones; 15% to 20% are singletons. The CDR3 covers 15 residues. V shed 5 bases and J 1 base; nucleotides not matched to a gene: 6. No treatment had been given to any patient before thyroid surgery. Study-wide findings and caveats: It was reported that TCR beta diversity was significantly higher in malignant thyroid tumors than benign nodules, in blood and tumor.

This chain uses TRBV12-3 or TRBV12-4 with TRBJ1-2; 8 nucleotides match TRBD1. This TCR was recovered from a male donor with papillary thyroid cancer or a benign thyroid nodule (not recorded which). Some clones in this sample may be carry-over from other donors' samples. What was sequenced was blood. Here the CDR3 reads CASSPGQGRNYGYTF. The CDR3 DNA reads as TGTGCCAGCAGTCCCGGACAGGGTCGTAACTATGGCTACACCTTC.